This note documents a single T cell receptor (beta chain) sequence. Its antigen is currently unknown. These data originate in a study of T cells after yellow fever vaccination. The germline gives CDR1 SEHNR, CDR2 FQNEAQ (reference sequence). V was clipped by 4 bases and J by 8 bases, with 9 bases between them. The CDR3 extends over 12 amino acids. General study results and limits: A minor fraction of clonotypes spanned both CD4 and CD8 compartments. Among primary-vaccination clones, most reappeared after the booster, at just under 98% for CD4 and roughly 88% for CD8.

TCR cDNA, made by 5'RACE template switching, carried an added universal primer site and UMIs. TCRdb reanalysed the 5' RACE reads using MiXCR and keeps one entry per CDR3 protein. Altogether approximately 510,000 distinct CDR3 sequences are present, just over 20% being singletons, with the ten largest covering roughly a sixth. The chain carries TRBV7-9 and TRBJ2-1, with D uncertain. The receptor was derived from a man aged 18 to 30 who received the YFV17D yellow fever vaccine. Sequenced here: PBMCs, sampled about 21 days after the first yellow fever vaccination. The CDR3 region has the DNA TGTGCCAGCAGCTGGGGTTACGATGAGCAGTTCTTC. It yields the protein CASSWGYDEQFF.